The rows below give T cell receptor beta chains drawn from one sample of a study of blood T cell repertoires in COVID-19. Some clones are missing from TCRdb's copy, which holds only in-frame ones; the method was immunoSEQ multiplex PCR. This sample has some 160,000 clones; about four fifths occur once, and the top ten carry under 15%. The sequenced sample consisted of peripheral blood. These receptor sequences come from a man in his sixties or seventies who had recovered from COVID-19. Both conserved end residues are part of each CDR3. Each record gives: J gene, V gene, D gene, CDR3 length, clone size, CDR3 protein, CDR3 DNA. The D gene is left open where the match is weak. The size field is filled for only some rows; it gives once, few, many or a size class.

TRBJ1-6 TRBV28 . 15 . CASSLNSGLNSPLHF TGTGCCAGCAGTTTAAATTCAGGGCTAAATTCACCCCTCCACTTT
TRBJ1-6 TRBV6-5 . 16 few CASSYTVLIGNSPLHF TGTGCCAGCAGTTACACTGTGCTAATCGGGAATTCACCCCTCCACTTT
TRBJ2-1 TRBV6-5 TRBD2 15 . CASRSTSGRVDEQFF TGTGCCAGCAGATCAACTAGCGGGAGGGTGGATGAGCAGTTCTTC
TRBJ1-5 TRBV4-1 . 14 . CASSQDGRSQPQHF TGCGCCAGCAGCCAAGATGGGCGTAGTCAGCCCCAGCATTTT
TRBJ2-2 TRBV6-5 TRBD2 14 . CASLSGSNTGELFF TGTGCCAGCCTTAGCGGGAGTAACACCGGGGAGCTGTTTTTT
TRBJ1-1 TRBV18 TRBD1 17 . CASSPRQGAVLNTEAFF TGTGCCAGCTCACCGAGACAGGGGGCGGTTTTGAACACTGAAGCTTTCTTT
TRBJ1-6 TRBV19 TRBD1 15 . CASRDRGSYNSPLHF TGTGCCAGTAGGGACAGGGGCTCCTATAATTCACCCCTCCACTTT
TRBJ1-3 TRBV3-1/TRBV3-2 . 15 few CASSQGGTFEDTIYF TGTGCCAGCAGCCAAGGGGGGACTTTCGAAGACACCATATATTTT
TRBJ2-3 TRBV5-4 . 14 . CASSRPAGGNTQYF TGTGCCAGCAGCCGCCCGGCCGGCGGGAATACGCAGTATTTT
TRBJ2-6 TRBV24-1 . 14 . CATSAGVGANVLTF TGTGCCACCAGCGCAGGGGTCGGGGCCAACGTCCTGACTTTC
TRBJ1-2 TRBV7-2 . 15 . CASSLAGQTNYGYTF TGTGCCAGCAGCTTAGCGGGGCAGACTAACTATGGCTACACCTTC
TRBJ1-4 TRBV4-1 TRBD1 16 . CASSPLDRGRGEKLFF TGCGCCAGCAGCCCCCTGGACAGGGGGCGCGGGGAAAAACTGTTTTTT
TRBJ2-4 TRBV15 . 14 . CATRMDSDKNIQYF TGTGCCACCAGGATGGACAGCGACAAAAACATTCAGTACTTC
TRBJ2-7 TRBV5-1 . 13 . CASSLETVYEQYF TGCGCCAGCAGCTTGGAAACAGTCTACGAGCAGTACTTC
TRBJ2-4 TRBV14 TRBD2 16 . CASSQAGTSGRSIQYF TGTGCCAGCAGCCAAGCCGGGACTAGCGGGAGAAGCATTCAGTACTTC
TRBJ2-3 TRBV19 TRBD1 15 . CASSDGQGMGDTQYF TGTGCCAGTAGTGATGGACAGGGGATGGGAGATACGCAGTATTTT
TRBJ2-3 TRBV7-9 TRBD1 15 once CASSPTGGYTDTQYF TGTGCCAGCAGCCCTACAGGGGGATACACAGATACGCAGTATTTT
TRBJ2-7 TRBV3-1/TRBV3-2 . 13 . CASSQDLFVEQYF TGTGCCAGCAGCCAAGATCTTTTCGTTGAGCAGTACTTC
TRBJ2-4 TRBV14 . 14 . CASSFRTEKNIQYF TGTGCCAGCAGCTTCAGGACAGAAAAAAACATTCAGTACTTC
TRBJ2-3 TRBV9 TRBD2 16 . CASSPRSSGRTDTQYF TGTGCCAGCAGCCCCCGTTCTAGCGGTCGCACAGATACGCAGTATTTT
TRBJ2-1 TRBV2 . 16 once CASILGKAGRDNEQFF TGTGCCAGCATCCTCGGGAAGGCGGGAAGAGACAATGAGCAGTTCTTC
TRBJ2-1 TRBV3-1/TRBV3-2 . 15 few CASSNSGDSYNEQFF TGTGCCAGCAGCAACTCGGGGGACTCCTACAATGAGCAGTTCTTC
TRBJ2-3 TRBV13 TRBD2 20 . CASSLPRGLAGGPGTDTQYF TGTGCCAGCAGTCTCCCTAGGGGACTAGCGGGAGGGCCGGGCACAGATACGCAGTATTTT
TRBJ1-1 TRBV7-2 TRBD1 15 . CASSLLQGAQTEAFF TGTGCCAGCAGCTTACTTCAGGGGGCTCAAACTGAAGCTTTCTTT
TRBJ1-1 TRBV15 TRBD1 15 . CATSFLSTGTTEAFF TGTGCCACCAGCTTCCTATCGACAGGGACGACTGAAGCTTTCTTT
TRBJ1-5 TRBV5-5 . 16 . CASSLLGGDSNQPQHF TGTGCCAGCAGCTTATTGGGGGGGGATAGCAATCAGCCCCAGCATTTT
TRBJ2-2 TRBV6-5 . 16 . CASSLDLGAGSGELFF TGTGCCAGCAGTTTGGACTTGGGGGCGGGCTCCGGGGAGCTGTTTTTT
TRBJ1-1 TRBV5-1 TRBD1 16 once CASSFAPGQENTEAFF TGCGCCAGCAGCTTTGCTCCGGGACAGGAGAACACTGAAGCTTTCTTT
TRBJ2-3 TRBV9 TRBD1 15 . CASSEGDSHTDTQYF TGTGCCAGCAGTGAAGGGGACAGCCATACAGATACGCAGTATTTT
TRBJ2-5 TRBV19 TRBD2 16 . CASSIEASGRAKTQYF TGTGCCAGTAGTATAGAGGCTAGCGGGAGGGCCAAGACCCAGTACTTC
TRBJ2-1 TRBV19 . 16 . CASSEVAAGQGNEQFF TGTGCCAGTAGTGAAGTGGCAGCGGGACAAGGGAATGAGCAGTTCTTC
TRBJ2-7 TRBV3-1/TRBV3-2 TRBD2 14 . CASSQGREWNEQYF TGTGCCAGCAGCCAAGGGCGGGAGTGGAACGAGCAGTACTTC
TRBJ2-7 TRBV5-1 . 14 . CASSSQGTPYEQYF TGCGCCAGCAGCTCCCAGGGAACACCCTACGAGCAGTACTTC
TRBJ1-5 TRBV2 . 15 . CASRLGQYSNQPQHF TGTGCCAGCAGACTCGGACAGTATAGCAATCAGCCCCAGCATTTT
TRBJ1-5 TRBV10-3 TRBD1 14 once CAISKDRGNQPQHF TGTGCCATCAGTAAGGACAGGGGTAATCAGCCCCAGCATTTT
TRBJ1-3 TRBV6-5 . 16 . CASSWIRTEAGNTIYF TGTGCCAGCAGTTGGATACGGACAGAAGCGGGAAACACCATATATTTT
TRBJ2-1 TRBV3-1/TRBV3-2 TRBD2 15 few CASSPSGDTYNEQFF TGTGCCAGCAGCCCTAGCGGGGATACCTACAATGAGCAGTTCTTC
TRBJ2-3 TRBV7-2 . 15 . CASSLTQGATDTQYF TGTGCCAGCAGCCTAACTCAGGGTGCCACAGATACGCAGTATTTT
TRBJ1-5 TRBV5-1 TRBD1 19 . CASSGKDRDLPKSNQPQHF TGCGCCAGCAGCGGAAAGGACAGGGACCTTCCTAAGAGCAATCAGCCCCAGCATTTT
TRBJ2-7 TRBV28 . 14 . CASSSGYGSYEQYF TGTGCCAGCAGCTCAGGTTATGGCTCCTACGAGCAGTACTTC
TRBJ1-1 TRBV21-1 . 15 . CASSKYSGGFTEAFF TGTGCCAGCAGCAAATATTCAGGGGGGTTCACTGAAGCTTTCTTT